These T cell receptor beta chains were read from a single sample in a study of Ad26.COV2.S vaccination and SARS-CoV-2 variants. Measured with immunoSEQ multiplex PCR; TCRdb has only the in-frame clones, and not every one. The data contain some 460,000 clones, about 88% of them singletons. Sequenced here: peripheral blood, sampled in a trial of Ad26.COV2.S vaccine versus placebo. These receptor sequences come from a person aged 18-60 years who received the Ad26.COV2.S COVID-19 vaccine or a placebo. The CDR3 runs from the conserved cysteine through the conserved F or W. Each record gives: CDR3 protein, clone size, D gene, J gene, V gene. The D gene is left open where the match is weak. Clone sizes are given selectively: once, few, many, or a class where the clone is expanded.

CASSHRGQTDTQYF	-	-	TRBJ2-3	TRBV18
CASSRPDSSYEQYF	-	-	TRBJ2-7	TRBV2
CASSFFPSPRGTEAFF	-	-	TRBJ1-1	TRBV5-4
CASSDRVVDEKLFF	once	TRBD1	TRBJ1-4	TRBV3-1/TRBV3-2
CASSRRGTGPSQHF	-	TRBD1	TRBJ1-5	TRBV19
CASGEYTEAFF	-	-	TRBJ1-1	TRBV11-2
CASSLIFGSSYEQYF	-	-	TRBJ2-7	TRBV7-2
CASRGTSWADTQYF	-	TRBD2	TRBJ2-3	TRBV5-4
CASRDIRGNTEAFF	once	-	TRBJ1-1	TRBV7-9
CASSYSIGLASHQYF	-	TRBD2	TRBJ2-5	TRBV6-2/TRBV6-3
CAISDVSSNTGELFF	-	-	TRBJ2-2	TRBV10-3
CAWGSQQPQHF	-	-	TRBJ1-5	TRBV30
CAISLDSLGRQPQHF	-	-	TRBJ1-5	TRBV10-3
CASSAGQGRSPLHF	-	TRBD1	TRBJ1-6	TRBV7-2
CATSIQGQGKSYEQYF	-	TRBD1	TRBJ2-7	TRBV15
CSAAWNNEQFF	-	-	TRBJ2-1	TRBV20-1
CASSRQILMNTEAFF	-	-	TRBJ1-1	TRBV6-5
CAWSVVQGKNIQYF	-	-	TRBJ2-4	TRBV30
CSASQGPNTEAFF	-	-	TRBJ1-1	TRBV20-1
CSVDGGRLSYEQYF	-	-	TRBJ2-7	TRBV29-1
CASSRDRGKLFF	-	TRBD1	TRBJ1-4	TRBV5-8
CASSQRTGGLLGNQPQHF	-	TRBD1	TRBJ1-5	TRBV6-2/TRBV6-3
CASSNTGTASGQPQHF	-	-	TRBJ1-5	TRBV6-2/TRBV6-3
CASSLYNLNTEAFF	-	-	TRBJ1-1	TRBV28
CALGTGREKLFF	once	-	TRBJ1-4	TRBV10-1
CASSYSIHPPYGYTF	-	-	TRBJ1-2	TRBV6-5
CASSKPQRGDDLRGQYF	-	-	TRBJ2-7	TRBV21-1
CASSPDSLEEQYF	-	-	TRBJ2-7	TRBV7-9
CASIPGLATSNEQFF	-	TRBD2	TRBJ2-1	TRBV27
CASSLESGSLGEKLFF	-	-	TRBJ1-4	TRBV19
CAWRGFGLGADTQYF	-	-	TRBJ2-3	TRBV30
CASSLGLAGGETQYF	-	TRBD2	TRBJ2-5	TRBV11-2
CASSWFSEKLFF	-	-	TRBJ1-4	TRBV7-9
CASRGTGVFAEAFF	-	TRBD1	TRBJ1-1	TRBV6-5
CASSPPVGTQYF	few	-	TRBJ2-3	TRBV7-6
CASSYSRTRITGELFF	-	TRBD2	TRBJ2-2	TRBV6-2/TRBV6-3
CATRDRFYYEQYF	-	-	TRBJ2-7	TRBV6-5
CSASLGGDEQFF	-	-	TRBJ2-1	TRBV20-1
CASSQDPLADSREQYF	-	-	TRBJ2-7	TRBV14
CASSEGWQGNHNEQFF	once	-	TRBJ2-1	TRBV2
CASSRTQNEQYF	-	-	TRBJ2-7	TRBV4-2
CASSRGGLLHSGNTIYF	-	-	TRBJ1-3	TRBV9
CASSLGATEAFF	once	-	TRBJ1-1	TRBV5-5
CASMGDRGQLLSREQYF	-	TRBD1	TRBJ2-7	TRBV2
CASSTRTGRSFANTEAFF	-	TRBD1	TRBJ1-1	TRBV27
CASGRQRGSPLHF	-	-	TRBJ1-6	TRBV19
CASSLAQTSGGPYEQYF	-	TRBD2	TRBJ2-7	TRBV7-9
CASSYVGNQPQHF	few	-	TRBJ1-5	TRBV6-2/TRBV6-3
CASSPFGQMNTEAFF	-	-	TRBJ1-1	TRBV18
CASSPAPTVNTEAFF	-	-	TRBJ1-1	TRBV5-4
CASSRGGYTF	-	-	TRBJ1-2	TRBV6-5
CASSTSSGVVYEQYF	-	TRBD2	TRBJ2-7	TRBV19
CASSIPTGETQYF	-	-	TRBJ2-5	TRBV19
CASSGTDLGARDYATDTQYF	-	-	TRBJ2-3	TRBV21-1
CASSFLTTNEQFF	-	-	TRBJ2-1	TRBV7-2
CASSQETTTSGEQYF	-	-	TRBJ2-7	TRBV4-1
CASSSGLAGARTDTQYF	-	TRBD2	TRBJ2-3	TRBV7-2
CASSSTQDGELFF	-	-	TRBJ2-2	TRBV7-3
CASSEPGTPFPRQFF	-	-	TRBJ2-1	TRBV6-1